This T cell receptor beta chain is from a study of beta chain features in type 1 diabetes. On the study more broadly: Across all samples, roughly 98,000,000 sorted cells were examined.

Donors contributed one heparinised blood draw apiece, averaging approximately 100 mL. CD4+ naive, central memory, regulatory and stem cell-like memory subsets were isolated by sorting on CD45RO/CCR7/CD25/CD127/CD95/CD27. Without exception, sorted populations had purity beyond 95%. This CDR3 comprises 13 residues. The V gene's germline CDR1 is SQVTM and CDR2 ANQGSEA. Trimming took 4 bases from V and 1 from J, leaving 10 bases between them. Expressed TCRB transcripts got sequenced, as all isolated RNA was reverse transcribed. Produced via immunoSEQ multiplex PCR; TCRdb's table is partial and in-frame only. This sample has 900,000 or so clones; 15% to 20% occur once, and the top ten carry 0.02% to 0.025%.

The chain links TRBV29-1 to TRBJ2-5, with D possibly being TRBD2 (6 bases). The clonotype comes from a woman aged 18-29 years in good health. Sequencing used naive CD4+ T cells from blood. The CDR3, as DNA: TGCAGCGTTGTTCGGGGGACCCAAGAGACCCAGTACTTC. Its translation is CSVVRGTQETQYF.